This T cell receptor beta chain was sequenced in a study of beta chain features in type 1 diabetes. General observations from the study: cDNA-based sequencing might over-represent cells highly expressing TCR. Type 1 diabetes patients showed a moderate but significant shortening of TCRB CDR3s in all four CD4+ subsets.

This CDR3 has 14 residues. From germline, CDR1 is SGDLS and CDR2 YYNGEE. V lost 0 bases and J 4 bases, leaving 10 bases between the germline ends. One heparinised draw of blood, averaging about 120 mL, came from each donor. The whole isolated RNA underwent reverse transcription, so sequencing captured expressed TCRB transcripts. An average about 3.8 million reads came from naive, central memory and regulatory T cell samples. Generated by immunoSEQ multiplex PCR, the TCRdb table keeps only in-frame clones and is missing some. The sample yields about 660,000 clones, over 12% seen once. This clone was detected a few times. Its antigen is unidentified.

The sample comprised naive CD4+ T cells from blood. This TCR was recovered from a man younger than 35 with type 1 diabetes. The chain couples TRBV9 to TRBJ1-2; no firm D call. The CDR3 sequence is CASSVVTETYGYTF. CDR3 nucleotides: TGTGCCAGCAGCGTAGTTACAGAGACCTATGGCTACACCTTC.